One sample yielded the 30 T cell receptor beta chains listed below, sequenced in a study of cytomegalovirus exposure and HLA in healthy donors. In the PCR, 60 Vbeta and 13 Jbeta primers were used. Some clones are missing from TCRdb's copy, which holds only in-frame ones; the method was immunoSEQ multiplex PCR. This table holds 180,000 or so clones, about 83% found once. The sequencing input was PBMCs. Source of these receptors: a female donor in good health and CMV-seronegative.

The chain combines TRBV7-2 with TRBJ2-5, with TRBD2 identical over 12 bases. The CDR3 is 15 residues long. Germline lookup yields CDR1 SGHTA and CDR2 FQGNSA. V was clipped by 2 bases and J by 4 bases; unmatched bases: 2. DNA of the CDR3: TGTGCCAGCAGCTTACTAGCGGGAGGGAGAGAGACCCAGTACTTC. This codes for CASSLLAGGRETQYF. Full variable domain (rest looked up from reference TRBV7-2 and TRBJ2-5): GAGVSQSPSNKVTEKGKDVELRCDPISGHTALYWYRQSLGQGLEFLIYFQGNSAPDKSGLPSDRFSAERTGGSVSTLTIQRTQQEDSAVYLCASSLLAGGRETQYFGPGTRLLVL.

This clone appeared a few times. The chain carries TRBV5-1 and TRBJ2-1; maybe TRBD2 (5 bases). V was pared by 1 base and J by 7 bases, with 9 bases between. The CDR3 sequence is 13 residues long. Germline values: CDR1 SGHRS, CDR2 YFSETQ. CDR3 in amino acids: CASSLSTTNEQFF. CDR3 sequence (DNA): TGCGCCAGCAGCTTGTCGACTACTAATGAGCAGTTCTTC. Full variable domain (outside the CDR3, taken from reference TRBV5-1 and TRBJ2-1): KAGVTQTPRYLIKTRGQQVTLSCSPISGHRSVSWYQQTPGQGLQFLFEYFSETQRNKGNFPGRFSGRQFSNSRSEMNVSTLELGDSALYLCASSLSTTNEQFFGPGTRLTVL.

The chain's CDR3 is CASSIGHSNQPQHF. The CDR3, as DNA: TGTGCCAGTAGTATTGGGCATAGCAATCAGCCCCAGCATTTT. This chain connects TRBV19 to TRBJ1-5; D not certain. Trimming shortened V by 3 bases and J by 0 bases, and 6 bases separated the two germline ends. The CDR3 runs 14 residues. From germline, CDR1 is LNHDA and CDR2 SQIVND (reference sequence). The complete variable domain, with remaining parts taken from reference TRBV19 and TRBJ1-5, reads DGGITQSPKYLFRKEGQNVTLSCEQNLNHDAMYWYRQDPGQGLRLIYYSQIVNDFQKGDIAEGYSVSREKKESFPLTVTSAQKNPTAFYLCASSIGHSNQPQHFGDGTRLSIL.

The rearrangement uses TRBV18 and TRBJ2-7; 7 bases are shared with TRBD2. The CDR3 sequence is 16 residues long. V shed 2 bases, J shed 3 bases, and the junction held 10 bases outside the gene matches. Germline V gives CDR1 KGHSH, CDR2 LQKENI. In DNA, the CDR3 is TGTGCCAGCTCACCAATGCCTGGGACTACCTACTACGAGCAGTACTTC. Its translation is CASSPMPGTTYYEQYF.

This chain uses TRBV12-1 with TRBJ2-7; no check of the table's D call, TRBD1, against the DNA was made. TRBV12-1 is termed a pseudogene. The CDR3 contains 15 residues. CDR3 DNA: TGTGCCAGCAGCTTCGGGGACAGGGCTGACGGCGAGCAGTACTTC. Protein: CASSFGDRADGEQYF.

As for this clone: Additional DNA sequences in this sample encode the identical CDR3. This rearrangement joins TRBV28 to TRBJ2-3; maybe TRBD1 (6 bases). The length of the CDR3 is 13 residues. The germline V and J ends were trimmed by 5 bases and 2 bases, with 8 bases remaining between them. The germline V gene has CDR1 MDHEN and CDR2 SYDVKM. The DNA of the CDR3 is TGTGCCAGCAGTGGACAGAACACAGATACGCAGTATTTT. The encoded protein is CASSGQNTDTQYF.

The chain joins TRBV19 to TRBJ2-1, with TRBD1 matching over 7 bases. This CDR3 contains 20 residues. Germline V CDR1 and CDR2: LNHDA, SQIVND (reference sequence). The V and J ends lost 7 bases and 5 bases, in that order; junction bases with no gene match: 26. The CDR3 here is CASTGAGTVTPVRPHNEQFF. In DNA, the CDR3 is TGTGCCAGTACGGGCGCAGGGACAGTGACTCCTGTTCGCCCTCACAATGAGCAGTTCTTC.

V gene TRBV5-1 combines with J gene TRBJ2-5, with TRBD1 as a possible D gene (6 bases). This CDR3 has 14 amino acids. Trimming took 4 bases from V and 8 from J, leaving 18 bases between them. Germline CDR1 is SGHRS and CDR2 is YFSETQ. The CDR3 spells CASSLWTVVETQYF. Here the CDR3 DNA reads TGCGCCAGCAGCCTTTGGACAGTAGTGGAAACCCAGTACTTC.

This clone was seen once. The chain carries TRBV21-1 and TRBJ2-7; the table calls TRBD1, which could not be checked here. TRBV21-1 is assigned pseudogene status. The CDR3 length is 13 residues. CDR3 DNA sequence: TGTGCCAGCAGCACTGGGACAGACTACGAGCAGTACTTC. It translates to CASSTGTDYEQYF.

This chain links TRBV6-1 with TRBJ1-2; TRBD1 matches 9 bases. The CDR3 extends over 14 amino acids. The junction had 4 bases not matched to a gene; V was cut back by 4 bases and J by 4 bases. The germline gives CDR1 MNHNS, CDR2 SASEGT. The DNA for the CDR3 is TGTGCCAGCAGTGCCCTGGGACAGGGCTATGGCTACACCTTC. This sequence encodes CASSALGQGYGYTF.

This clone was picked up one time. The V and J genes are TRBV4-2 and TRBJ2-3; 8 bases match TRBD2. Losses at the gene ends were 0 bases for V and 4 bases for J; bases not matched to a gene: 9. The CDR3 has 17 amino acids. From germline, CDR1 is LGHNA and CDR2 YNFKEQ. The DNA for the CDR3 is TGTGCCAGCAGCCAAGATGGGGCGGGAGGACCGGCAGATACGCAGTATTTT. This sequence encodes CASSQDGAGGPADTQYF.

This chain connects TRBV27 to TRBJ2-5; 9 bases agree with TRBD1. Germline V lookup: CDR1 MNHEY, CDR2 SMNVEV (reference sequence). Germline trimming cut 5 bases from V and 9 bases from J; bases unmatched to any gene: 7. This CDR3 comprises 13 residues. The CDR3 sequence: CASSNRDRVAQYF. DNA of the CDR3: TGTGCCAGCAGTAACAGGGACAGGGTGGCCCAGTACTTC.

The chain employs TRBV4-3 and TRBJ2-7, with TRBD1 matching over 7 bases. This CDR3 has 14 residues. CDR1 and CDR2 from the germline V gene are LGHNA and YSLEER. Unmatched junction bases numbered 3, after V lost 1 base and J lost 3 bases. CDR3 residues: CASSQGPGGYEQYF. CDR3 sequence (DNA): TGCGCCAGCAGCCAAGGTCCAGGGGGCTACGAGCAGTACTTC.

The genes are TRBV7-9 and TRBJ1-5, with TRBD1 as a possible D gene (6 bases). The CDR3 spans 13 residues. V lost 4 bases, J lost 6 bases, and 10 bases lay in between. Per germline, CDR1 SEHNR and CDR2 FQNEAQ (reference sequence). CDR3 DNA sequence: TGTGCCAGCAGCTCGCAGGGGTTTCAGCCCCAGCATTTT. This codes for CASSSQGFQPQHF.

The chain is built from TRBV29-1 and TRBJ2-5; D is ambiguous. Germline V gene data show CDR1 as SQVTM and CDR2 as ANQGSEA. Trimming stripped 7 bases from V and 6 bases from J, with 18 bases between. This CDR3 contains 13 residues. The CDR3 loop is CSASPTSGKTQYF. For the CDR3, the DNA is TGCAGCGCGAGTCCGACATCTGGAAAGACCCAGTACTTC.

This chain links TRBV11-3 with TRBJ2-5; maybe TRBD2 (7 bases). The length of the CDR3 is 14 residues. Germline assignment: CDR1 SGHNT and CDR2 YENEEA. The germline V and J ends were trimmed by 7 bases and 6 bases, with 18 bases remaining between them. DNA of the CDR3: TGTGCCAGCACCGTGGGGGAGGGGGGCAAGACCCAGTACTTC. Its protein is CASTVGEGGKTQYF.

The chain is built from TRBV10-3 and TRBJ2-7, with a tentative D call TRBD1 (6 bases). Trimming shortened V by 6 bases and J by 7 bases, and 16 bases separated the two germline ends. The CDR3 runs 13 residues. Germline assignment: CDR1 ENHRY and CDR2 SYGVKD. The CDR3: CAISSVGAGEQYF. CDR3 bases: TGTGCCATCAGCTCTGTGGGGGCGGGTGAGCAGTACTTC.

The chain links TRBV29-1 to TRBJ2-1, with 10 bases fitting TRBD2. Per the germline V gene, CDR1 is SQVTM and CDR2 is ANQGSEA. J gave up 8 bases and V 6 bases, and 10 bases lay outside the gene matches. CDR3 size: 14 residues. The CDR3 is CSVPLAGVRDEQFF. CDR3 coding DNA: TGCAGCGTCCCTCTAGCGGGAGTCAGGGATGAGCAGTTCTTC.

J is TRBJ2-5 and V is TRBV7-6; TRBD1 matches 7 bases. TRBJ2-7 explains the end of the DNA better; the J call may be wrong. CDR3 length: 14 residues. The germline V gene encodes CDR1 SGHVS and CDR2 FNYEAQ. The CDR3 loop reads CASSLEGGPHEQYF. CDR3 nucleotide sequence: TGTGCCAGCAGCTTGGAAGGGGGCCCCCACGAGCAGTACTTC.

The V gene is TRBV30, the J gene TRBJ1-1, with TRBD1 matching over 12 bases. With 4 bases clipped from V and 4 bases from J, the junction kept 7 bases outside the gene matches. The length of the CDR3 is 15 residues. Germline values: CDR1 GTSNPN, CDR2 SVGIG (reference sequence). CDR3 in DNA: TGTGCCTGGAAGGGACAGGGGGCGCAAGGCACTGAAGCTTTCTTT. Amino acid sequence: CAWKGQGAQGTEAFF. Together with reference TRBV30 and TRBJ1-1, the CDR3 gives the full variable domain: SQTIHQWPATLVQPVGSPLSLECTVEGTSNPNLYWYRQAAGRGLQLLFYSVGIGQISSEVPQNLSASRPQDRQFILSSKKLLLSDSGFYLCAWKGQGAQGTEAFFGQGTRLTVV.

V and J are TRBV14 and TRBJ1-1; TRBD1 matches 9 bases. The CDR3 length is 16 residues. V lost 5 bases, J lost 1 base, and 8 bases stayed unmatched. Germline V gives CDR1 SGHDN, CDR2 FVKESK. DNA of the CDR3: TGTGCCAGCAGCTTCTGGACAGGGGTCGGGAACACTGAAGCTTTCTTT. Translation gives CASSFWTGVGNTEAFF. Full variable domain (remainder filled in from reference TRBV14 and TRBJ1-1): EAGVTQFPSHSVIEKGQTVTLRCDPISGHDNLYWYRRVMGKEIKFLLHFVKESKQDESGMPNNRFLAERTGGTYSTLKVQPAELEDSGVYFCASSFWTGVGNTEAFFGQGTRLTVV.

In nucleotides, the CDR3 is TGTGCCAGCAGTTACTCCCCCGGTTTAAACTCTGAAGCTTTCTTT. Amino acid sequence: CASSYSPGLNSEAFF. This chain connects TRBV6-5 to TRBJ1-1; no firm D call. The CDR3 runs 15 residues. Germline V lookup: CDR1 MNHEY, CDR2 SVGAGI. V was pared by 0 bases and J by 6 bases, with 14 bases between.

This clone was observed once. The chain combines TRBV9 with TRBJ2-5, with a weak D call TRBD2 (6 bases). Germline V gives CDR1 SGDLS, CDR2 YYNGEE. Trimming stripped 2 bases from V and 2 bases from J, with 7 bases between. This CDR3 contains 13 residues. The CDR3 region is CASSVGGQETQYF. In DNA form, the CDR3 reads TGTGCCAGCAGCGTTGGGGGGCAAGAGACCCAGTACTTC.

This rearrangement joins TRBV19 to TRBJ1-2, with TRBD1 matching 7 bases. Trimming removed 6 bases from V and 6 bases from J; junction bases left unmatched: 25. The CDR3 has 19 residues. Germline assignment: CDR1 LNHDA and CDR2 SQIVND (reference sequence). This CDR3 is CASSPSPRLDRQNIHGYTF. The CDR3 DNA reads as TGTGCCAGTAGCCCCTCCCCCCGCCTGGACAGGCAGAATATCCATGGCTACACCTTC. The whole variable domain, filled in from reference TRBV19 and TRBJ1-2, reads DGGITQSPKYLFRKEGQNVTLSCEQNLNHDAMYWYRQDPGQGLRLIYYSQIVNDFQKGDIAEGYSVSREKKESFPLTVTSAQKNPTAFYLCASSPSPRLDRQNIHGYTFGSGTRLTVV.

In the case of this clone: This CDR3 is also generated by other DNA sequences in the sample. The rearrangement uses TRBV7-9 and TRBJ1-1; tentative D call: TRBD1 (5 bases). There are 13 residues in the CDR3. V shed 3 bases and J shed 1 base, with 6 bases lying between them. Germline values: CDR1 SEHNR, CDR2 FQNEAQ (reference sequence). CDR3 sequence (DNA): TGTGCCAGCAGCTTCACAGGGAACACTGAAGCTTTCTTT. This codes for CASSFTGNTEAFF.

The rearrangement links TRBV15 to TRBJ1-2; D not certain. CDR3 length: 13 amino acids. V lost 5 bases to trimming and J lost 2 bases, with 9 bases between them. The germline CDR1 and CDR2 sequences are LNHNV and YYDKDF (reference sequence). The CDR3 loop reads CATSGERNYGYTF. The CDR3 DNA reads as TGTGCCACCAGCGGCGAGCGGAACTATGGCTACACCTTC. The whole variable domain, filled in from reference TRBV15 and TRBJ1-2, reads DAMVIQNPRYQVTQFGKPVTLSCSQTLNHNVMYWYQQKSSQAPKLLFHYYDKDFNNEADTPDNFQSRRPNTSFCFLDIRSPGLGDTAMYLCATSGERNYGYTFGSGTRLTVV.

The rearrangement links TRBV5-1 to TRBJ1-3; D remains unclear. Trimming cost V 0 bases and J 1 base, with 5 bases left between them. Germline loops: CDR1 SGHRS, CDR2 YFSETQ. This CDR3 is built from 14 residues. The CDR3 reads CASSLASSGNTIYF. CDR3 DNA sequence: TGCGCCAGCAGCTTGGCGTCTTCTGGAAACACCATATATTTT.

The chain recombines TRBV6-6 with TRBJ2-3; TRBD2 might be the D (6 bases). The V and J ends lost 7 bases and 8 bases respectively, with 19 bases between them. The CDR3 length is 14 residues. CDR1 and CDR2 (germline): MNHNY, SVGAGI (reference sequence). DNA of the CDR3: TGTGCCAGCATTTTAGCGGACACCCTCCCTACGCAGTATTTT. Translating gives CASILADTLPTQYF.

The CDR3 sequence is CASSAGANSNQPQHF. The CDR3 region has the DNA TGTGCCAGCAGTGCAGGGGCGAATAGCAATCAGCCCCAGCATTTT. The chain uses TRBV2 and TRBJ1-5, with a possible D match to TRBD1 (6 bases). Per the germline V gene, CDR1 is SNHLY and CDR2 is FYNNEI. V gave up 4 bases and J gave up 0 bases, with 10 bases separating them. The CDR3 totals 15 residues.

This chain links TRBV4-2 with TRBJ1-2; no reliable D call. Germline loops: CDR1 LGHNA, CDR2 YNFKEQ. The V and J ends lost 1 base and 7 bases respectively, with 10 bases between them. There are 13 residues in the CDR3. CDR3 sequence (DNA): TGTGCCAGCAGCCAAGTCTTGGCCCGTGGCTACACCTTC. Translation gives CASSQVLARGYTF.